The sequence of this T cell receptor beta chain was determined in a study of cytomegalovirus exposure and HLA in healthy donors. PCR employed 60 Vbeta and 13 Jbeta primers. Produced via immunoSEQ multiplex PCR; TCRdb's table is partial and in-frame only. This sample yields around 180,000 clones, of which approximately 84% are seen a single time; approximately 6% belongs to the top ten. CDR1 and CDR2 (germline): MNHEY, SMNVEV (reference sequence). The CDR3 length is 15 residues. The sequenced material came from PBMCs. The origin of this receptor is a woman in her thirties in good health and CMV-seropositive. This chain connects TRBV27 to TRBJ2-5; TRBD2 matches 8 bases. Near its end, the DNA agrees better with TRBJ2-7, so the J call may be wrong. CDR3 loop: CASSRRGEPPYEQYF. CDR3 nucleotides: TGTGCCAGCAGTAGGCGGGGGGAACCACCCTACGAGCAGTACTTC.